These 15 T cell receptor beta chains originate from one sample sequenced in a study of OX40 agonist ivuxolimab in advanced cancers. Library preparation employed the immunoSEQ multiplex PCR assay. TCRdb took this table from immuneACCESS and kept in-frame rearrangements with V and J called. Such tables lack part of the clones; where checked against another copy, unresolved V genes explain under half of the gap, and the rest is unexplained. This sample holds 15,000 to 20,000 clones; 70% to 90% were observed only once. Approximately 70% of the sample belongs to the ten largest clones. Sequencing was performed on CD4+ or CD8+ T cells sorted from blood, taken in a trial of the OX40 agonist ivuxolimab. The receptors here all came from an adult with an advanced solid tumor such as melanoma, head and neck, liver or kidney cancer.

This sequence joins TRBV6-5 and TRBJ2-2, with D uncertain. Trimming removed 5 bases from V and 6 bases from J, with 10 bases in between. Germline CDR1 MNHEY, CDR2 SVGAGI. The CDR3 runs 13 residues. In DNA, the CDR3 is TGTGCCAGCAGTCCTAGGGTGGCCGGGGAGCTGTTTTTT. This gives the protein CASSPRVAGELFF.

The rearrangement uses TRBV30 and TRBJ1-1; D gene ambiguous. V lost 3 bases, J lost 2 bases, and 1 base lay in between. Germline V gives CDR1 GTSNPN, CDR2 SVGIG (reference sequence). The CDR3 extends over 10 amino acids. CDR3 region: CAWSNTEAFF. Written as DNA, the CDR3 is TGTGCCTGGAGCAACACTGAAGCTTTCTTT.

This clone was found a few times. The CDR3 loop is CSVYRGGALGTGELFF. As DNA, the CDR3 is TGCAGCGTTTACAGGGGGGGGGCCTTGGGGACCGGGGAGCTGTTTTTT. The chain combines TRBV29-1 with TRBJ2-2; D possibly corresponds to TRBD1 (8 bases). Germline assignment: CDR1 SQVTM and CDR2 ANQGSEA. The CDR3 extends over 16 amino acids. V dropped 5 bases and J dropped 5 bases, with 21 bases sitting between them.

V usage is TRBV13 and J usage is TRBJ2-5, with D possibly called TRBD1 or TRBD2 (5 bases each). The germline V gene encodes CDR1 PRHDT and CDR2 FYEKMQ (reference sequence). V was pared by 5 bases and J by 0 bases, with 13 bases between. This CDR3 is built from 15 residues. The CDR3 nucleotides read TGTGCCAGCAGCCCAACCCGAGGGGACCAAGAGACCCAGTACTTC. It encodes CASSPTRGDQETQYF.

The chain employs TRBV5-4 and TRBJ2-3; TRBD2 agrees at 11 bases. Germline CDR1 reads SGHNT; CDR2 reads YYREEE (reference sequence). V lost 3 bases and J lost 0; bases outside the gene matches: 3. The CDR3 loop spans 16 amino acids. The CDR3 loop reads CASSCGTSGSTDTQYF. The CDR3 DNA is TGTGCCAGCAGCTGTGGGACTAGCGGCAGCACAGATACGCAGTATTTT.

This chain joins TRBV13 and TRBJ2-5; D tentatively fits TRBD1 or TRBD2 (5 bases each). Germline values: CDR1 PRHDT, CDR2 FYEKMQ (reference sequence). The CDR3 spans 16 residues. V lost 5 bases, J lost 3 bases, and 19 bases lay in between. CDR3 nucleotides: TGTGCCAGCAGCAACCGAGACAGCTTGAGGGAAGAGACCCAGTACTTC. Its translation is CASSNRDSLREETQYF.

The V gene is TRBV27, the J gene TRBJ1-5, with D maybe TRBD1 (5 bases). CDR1 MNHEY and CDR2 SMNVEV come from the germline V gene (reference sequence). The CDR3 contains 14 residues. The V end lost 2 bases, the J end lost 6 bases, and 11 bases lay between the germline ends. The CDR3 DNA is TGTGCCAGCAGTTTAGTAGGGGTAGGTCAGCCCCAGCATTTT. Amino acids: CASSLVGVGQPQHF.

This chain links TRBV7-9 with TRBJ1-3; D remains unclear. V was clipped by 5 bases and J by 0 bases, with 11 bases between them. This CDR3 has 15 residues. In germline, CDR1 is SEHNR, CDR2 FQNEAQ (reference sequence). The CDR3, as DNA: TGTGCCAGCAGCCCCCGAGAGAACTCTGGAAACACCATATATTTT. Residues: CASSPRENSGNTIYF. Full variable domain (rest looked up from reference TRBV7-9 and TRBJ1-3): DTGVSQNPRHKITKRGQNVTFRCDPISEHNRLYWYRQTLGQGPEFLTYFQNEAQLEKSRLLSDRFSAERPKGSFSTLEIQRTEQGDSAMYLCASSPRENSGNTIYFGEGSWLTVV.

The rearrangement joins TRBV29-1 to TRBJ2-5; TRBD2 matches 9 bases. Trimming at V came to 1 base and at J to 1 base, leaving 13 bases not matched to a gene. In germline, CDR1 is SQVTM, CDR2 ANQGSEA. This CDR3 is 18 amino acids long. CDR3 DNA sequence: TGCAGCGTTGAAGGGTGGGCCCTAGCGGGAAGACCCCAAGAGACCCAGTACTTC. It translates to CSVEGWALAGRPQETQYF.

The rearrangement joins TRBV11-2 to TRBJ2-3; 8 positions match TRBD2. CDR1 is SGHAT, CDR2 FQNNGV, per germline. V shed 3 bases and J 3 bases; nucleotides not matched to a gene: 2. This CDR3 contains 14 residues. CDR3 protein: CASSFSGGTDTQYF. The CDR3 DNA reads as TGTGCCAGCAGCTTTTCGGGAGGGACAGATACGCAGTATTTT.

The rearrangement uses TRBV9 and TRBJ1-2; weak D call: TRBD1 (6 bases). Trimming removed 3 bases from V and 4 bases from J, with 16 bases in between. The CDR3 is 15 residues long. Germline V lookup: CDR1 SGDLS, CDR2 YYNGEE. CDR3 region: CASSAQGTRGYGYTF. CDR3 DNA: TGTGCCAGCAGCGCACAGGGAACACGGGGCTATGGCTACACCTTC.

J is TRBJ1-6 and V is TRBV7-3; D is perhaps TRBD1 (5 bases). CDR1 and CDR2 from the germline V gene are SGHTA and FQGTGA. The CDR3 contains 14 residues. V lost 2 bases and J lost 9, with 11 bases in between. CDR3 residues: CASSLGGVGSPLHF. CDR3 nucleotide sequence: TGTGCCAGCAGCTTAGGAGGGGTGGGTTCACCCCTCCACTTT.

The chain recombines TRBV30 with TRBJ1-1; D not certain. V lost 1 base to trimming and J lost 5 bases, with 14 bases between them. The CDR3 runs 14 residues. Germline values: CDR1 GTSNPN, CDR2 SVGIG (reference sequence). The DNA of the CDR3 is TGTGCCTGGAGTGCCGGACTCACGGGGACTGAAGCTTTCTTT. It codes for CAWSAGLTGTEAFF. The full variable domain, completed using reference TRBV30 and TRBJ1-1, is SQTIHQWPATLVQPVGSPLSLECTVEGTSNPNLYWYRQAAGRGLQLLFYSVGIGQISSEVPQNLSASRPQDRQFILSSKKLLLSDSGFYLCAWSAGLTGTEAFFGQGTRLTVV.

Here the CDR3 reads CASSIGTVSNQPQHF. CDR3 bases: TGTGCCAGTAGTATAGGGACAGTTAGCAATCAGCCCCAGCATTTT. The chain has TRBV19 and TRBJ1-5; tentatively, D is TRBD1 (6 bases). The CDR3 length is 15 residues. The V and J ends lost 1 base and 0 bases respectively, with 7 bases between them. Per germline, CDR1 LNHDA and CDR2 SQIVND (reference sequence).

The chain joins TRBV5-1 to TRBJ1-1; D remains ambiguous. V lost 0 bases, J lost 5 bases, and 14 bases lay in between. The germline V gene has CDR1 SGHRS and CDR2 YFSETQ. This CDR3 comprises 15 residues. CDR3 DNA: TGCGCCAGCAGCTTGGATCCCTTGGGAGAGACTGAAGCTTTCTTT. Amino acids: CASSLDPLGETEAFF.